Shown below are 19 T cell receptor beta chains from a single sample sequenced in a study of vaccination effects on CD4 cells after COVID-19. In the ViraFEST assay, antigen-specific CD4+ clonotypes were identified by expansion after peptide-pool stimulation. Cells that had been cultured for ten to eleven days were the source of isolated CD4+ T cells. Convalescent patients had PCR-confirmed SARS-CoV-2 infection between March and December 2020. For these TCRs, the target antigens are not known. Measured with immunoSEQ multiplex PCR; TCRdb has only the in-frame clones, and not every one. The profile shows 40,000 or so clones, 75% of them singletons. The source was CD4+ T cells from PBMCs cultured with a peptide pool, collected before COVID-19 vaccination. All receptors derive from a human donor who had a prior SARS-CoV-2 infection.

The rearrangement uses TRBV21-1 and TRBJ2-1; TRBD2 is the table's D call and was not checked against the DNA. TRBV21-1 is a pseudogene segment. There are 16 residues in the CDR3. CDR3 DNA: TGTGCCAGCAGCAAAGACGGGGAGCAGGTCTACAATGAGCAGTTCTTC. Its translation: CASSKDGEQVYNEQFF.

As for this clone: At one end the junction does not follow the germline gene, possibly because of a read error. This chain uses TRBV7-7 with TRBJ1-5; TRBD1 matches 8 bases. The length of the CDR3 is 16 residues. In germline, CDR1 is SSHAT, CDR2 FNYEAQ (reference sequence). For the CDR3, the DNA is TGTGCTAGCAGCTTAGAGGCAGGGACAGGTAATCAGCCCCAGCATTTT. Translation: CASSLEAGTGNQPQHF.

This chain links TRBV7-2 with TRBJ1-4, with D unresolved. The CDR3 loop spans 14 amino acids. Germline CDR1 is SGHTA and CDR2 is FQGNSA. Trimming pared 5 bases from V and 3 bases from J, leaving 10 bases between. DNA for the CDR3: TGTGCCAGCAGCGCCCGGACGGCTAATGAAAAACTGTTTTTT. As protein: CASSARTANEKLFF.

The V and J genes are TRBV9 and TRBJ2-1, with 7 bases aligning to TRBD2. The trim removed 2 bases at V and 3 bases at J, leaving 8 bases unmatched. The CDR3 is 16 amino acids. Germline CDR1 reads SGDLS; CDR2 reads YYNGEE. This CDR3 reads CASSVVGRAGYNEQFF. The CDR3 nucleotides are TGTGCCAGCAGCGTCGTTGGGAGGGCGGGCTACAATGAGCAGTTCTTC.

The chain employs TRBV19 and TRBJ1-1; D is perhaps TRBD1 (5 bases). The CDR3 contains 14 residues. The germline V gene has CDR1 LNHDA and CDR2 SQIVND (reference sequence). Trimming left V 4 bases short and J 2 bases short, with 11 bases between. This CDR3 is CASSKQGVNTEAFF. The CDR3 DNA reads TGTGCCAGTAGTAAACAAGGGGTAAACACTGAAGCTTTCTTT.

The chain has TRBV28 and TRBJ2-3, with 11 bases that match TRBD2. The V and J ends lost 7 bases and 4 bases, in that order; junction bases with no gene match: 10. There are 16 residues in the CDR3. In germline, CDR1 is MDHEN, CDR2 SYDVKM. The CDR3 sequence is CASTFSGRGGSDTQYF. CDR3 coding DNA: TGTGCCAGCACCTTTAGCGGGAGGGGGGGGTCAGATACGCAGTATTTT.

The chain uses TRBV5-6 and TRBJ1-1; TRBD1 might be the D (5 bases). V dropped 1 base and J dropped 0 bases, with 16 bases sitting between them. CDR1 and CDR2 (germline): SGHDT, YYEEEE. This CDR3 has 17 amino acids. CDR3 sequence reads: CASSLFIGRGMNTEAFF. The CDR3 coding sequence is TGTGCCAGCAGCTTGTTTATCGGACGGGGCATGAACACTGAAGCTTTCTTT.

The chain employs TRBV21-1 and TRBJ2-7; the tabulated D call, TRBD1, remains unverified against the DNA. TRBV21-1 is a known pseudogene. The CDR3 extends over 14 amino acids. CDR3 nucleotides: TGTGCCAGCAGTAGACAGGGGGCATCCTACGAGCAGTACTTC. Translated: CASSRQGASYEQYF.

This sequence joins TRBV7-3 and TRBJ1-1; no firm D call. V shed 6 bases and J shed 1 base, with 9 bases lying between them. The CDR3 is 13 amino acids. Germline CDR1 and CDR2: SGHTA and FQGTGA. The CDR3 here is CASSQDGNTEAFF. DNA of the CDR3: TGTGCCAGCAGTCAGGATGGGAACACTGAAGCTTTCTTT.

This chain connects TRBV4-2 to TRBJ2-5, with 11 positions matching TRBD2. After removal of 8 bases from V and 7 bases from J, the junction contained 18 bases not matched to a gene. Per germline, CDR1 LGHNA and CDR2 YNFKEQ. This CDR3 contains 17 residues. CDR3 nucleotide sequence: TGTGCCAGCGGGAAGGCGGCTAGCGGGGGGCCCTATGTGACCCAGTACTTC. Amino acids: CASGKAASGGPYVTQYF.

This clone came up a few times. The chain has TRBV19 and TRBJ1-2; D unclear. Deletions cut 5 bases from V and 3 bases from J, with 13 bases between. This CDR3 region has 14 residues. Germline loops: CDR1 LNHDA, CDR2 SQIVND (reference sequence). CDR3 amino acids: CASSPWTSDYGYTF. In DNA, the CDR3 is TGTGCCAGTAGTCCCTGGACCTCGGACTATGGCTACACCTTC.

The chain links TRBV30 to TRBJ2-3; TRBD2 aligns across 16 bases. The germline V gene encodes CDR1 GTSNPN and CDR2 SVGIG (reference sequence). Unmatched junction bases numbered 9, after V lost 2 bases and J lost 4 bases. This CDR3 has 18 residues. CDR3 DNA sequence: TGTGCCTGGAGTACACCGGGACTAGCGGGAGGGCTTCCAGATACGCAGTATTTT. Its translation: CAWSTPGLAGGLPDTQYF.

This clone was detected only a few times. The genes are TRBV7-9 and TRBJ2-2; 11 bases line up with TRBD2. This CDR3 contains 15 residues. Losses at the gene ends were 8 bases for V and 1 base for J; bases not matched to a gene: 3. Looked up from germline, CDR1 is SEHNR and CDR2 is FQNEAQ (reference sequence). CDR3 residues: CASLAGGENTGELFF. The CDR3 region has the DNA TGTGCCAGCCTAGCGGGAGGCGAGAACACCGGGGAGCTGTTTTTT.

The chain is built from TRBV11-3 and TRBJ2-1; 12 bases map to TRBD2. CDR3 length: 16 amino acids. Per germline, CDR1 SGHNT and CDR2 YENEEA. CDR3 residues: CAAAERLAGDHNEQFF. The CDR3 DNA follows: TGTGCAGCAGCTGAAAGACTAGCGGGAGACCACAATGAGCAGTTCTTC. The whole variable domain, remainder taken from reference TRBV11-3 and TRBJ2-1, is EAGVVQSPRYKIIEKKQPVAFWCNPISGHNTLYWYLQNLGQGPELLIRYENEEAVDDSQLPKDRFSAERLKGVDSTLKIQPAELGDSAVYLCAAAERLAGDHNEQFFGPGTRLTVL.

Remarks on this clone: Other DNA sequences in this specimen translate into the identical CDR3. The V and J genes are TRBV7-9 and TRBJ1-6; D uncertain. Trimming left V 1 base short and J 4 bases short, with 5 bases between. This CDR3 comprises 14 residues. CDR1 and CDR2 from the germline V gene are SEHNR and FQNEAQ (reference sequence). CDR3 residues: CASSLEQYNSPLHF. CDR3 sequence (DNA): TGTGCCAGCAGCTTAGAACAATATAATTCACCCCTCCACTTT.

This rearrangement joins TRBV6-5 to TRBJ2-2; D is unresolved. This CDR3 is 12 amino acids long. Per germline, CDR1 MNHEY and CDR2 SVGAGI. The V and J ends lost 10 bases and 5 bases respectively, with 11 bases between them. The CDR3 nucleotides are TGTGCCACCCACCGCGATACCGGGGAGCTGTTTTTT. This sequence encodes CATHRDTGELFF.

The chain carries TRBV5-4 and TRBJ2-1; a possible D gene is TRBD2 (6 bases). V lost 0 bases, J lost 6 bases, and 10 bases lay in between. Germline CDR1 is SGHNT and CDR2 is YYREEE (reference sequence). The CDR3 spans 14 residues. The CDR3 DNA reads TGTGCCAGCAGCTTGGGGCTAGCGTCCAATGAGCAGTTCTTC. This encodes CASSLGLASNEQFF.

This clone was found a few times. The rearrangement uses TRBV19 and TRBJ1-6; 8 bases line up with TRBD1. Germline CDR1 and CDR2: LNHDA and SQIVND (reference sequence). The CDR3 sequence is 17 residues long. J was trimmed by 12 bases and V by 6 bases; bases with no gene match: 19. The CDR3 spells CASRRQGSRVIMRPLHF. DNA of the CDR3: TGTGCCAGTAGGAGACAGGGGTCCCGGGTCATCATGAGACCCCTCCACTTT.

In its sample, this clone was seen a few times. The V gene is TRBV10-1, the J gene TRBJ2-4, with 11 bases fitting TRBD2. The junction had 5 bases not matched to a gene; V was cut back by 5 bases and J by 2 bases. Per germline, CDR1 WNHNN and CDR2 SYGVQD (reference sequence). There are 16 residues in the CDR3. CDR3 in amino acids: CASSKSSGRTKNIQYF. In nucleotides, the CDR3 is TGCGCCAGCAGTAAATCTAGCGGGAGGACCAAAAACATTCAGTACTTC.